One sample yielded the 5 T cell receptor beta chains listed below, sequenced in a study of persistence of HIV-infected CD4 T cells. This was the immunoSEQ version 4 assay in survey mode. Only in-frame clones appear in the TCRdb table, and some are missing; sequencing was by immunoSEQ multiplex PCR. Among some 13,000 clones listed, 66% were seen once. Overlapping HIV-1 Gag 15-mer peptides at approximately 0.91 ug per peptide per mL were used. CD4+ T cells upregulating both CD40 ligand and CD69 were sorted as responding cells. These receptors' targets are unknown. The sequencing used CD4+ T cells sorted from PBMCs after roughly 17-hour stimulation, collected from a patient who received antiretroviral therapy. Every receptor here comes from an adult man with HIV who was CMV-seropositive.

V usage is TRBV6-5 and J usage is TRBJ1-5, with D possibly being TRBD1 (5 bases). The germline V and J ends were trimmed by 5 bases and 5 bases, with 13 bases remaining between them. Germline CDR1 MNHEY, CDR2 SVGAGI. The length of the CDR3 is 14 residues. The CDR3 DNA reads TGTGCCAGCAGTCCTGTCAGGGACCATCAGCCCCAGCATTTT. Encoded protein: CASSPVRDHQPQHF.

The J gene is TRBJ2-6, the V gene TRBV15, with TRBD1 matching over 7 bases. CDR3 length equals 19 residues. In germline, CDR1 is LNHNV, CDR2 YYDKDF (reference sequence). With 1 base clipped from V and 0 bases from J, the junction kept 9 bases outside the gene matches. The CDR3, as DNA: TGTGCCACCAGCAGAGGTCCGGTGGCAGGGGGCTCTGGGGCCAACGTCCTGACTTTC. Translating gives CATSRGPVAGGSGANVLTF.

The chain employs TRBV7-2 and TRBJ1-3; D not certain. Germline-derived CDR1 and CDR2 are SGHTA and FQGNSA. V was trimmed by 5 bases and J by 0 bases, leaving 17 bases between them. The CDR3 contains 17 residues. CDR3 residues: CASSPDIPSSSGNTIYF. The CDR3 DNA reads as TGTGCCAGCAGCCCAGACATTCCCTCATCCTCTGGAAACACCATATATTTT. Complete variable domain (other parts from reference TRBV7-2 and TRBJ1-3): GAGVSQSPSNKVTEKGKDVELRCDPISGHTALYWYRQSLGQGLEFLIYFQGNSAPDKSGLPSDRFSAERTGGSVSTLTIQRTQQEDSAVYLCASSPDIPSSSGNTIYFGEGSWLTVV.

The chain is built from TRBV19 and TRBJ1-5, with D tentatively TRBD1 (5 bases). V lost 7 bases to trimming and J lost 4 bases, with 8 bases between them. The CDR3 extends over 12 amino acids. CDR1 and CDR2 from the germline V gene are LNHDA and SQIVND (reference sequence). The CDR3 DNA sequence: TGTGCCAGTATGGCAGGGAATCAGCCCCAGCATTTT. Protein product: CASMAGNQPQHF.

There are a few counts of this clone. CDR3 residues: CASSSSGGAPYEQYF. The CDR3 DNA reads as TGTGCCAGCAGCTCCAGCGGGGGGGCCCCGTACGAGCAGTACTTC. V usage is TRBV7-8 and J usage is TRBJ2-7; TRBD2 matches 10 bases. CDR3 size: 15 residues. The V gene's germline CDR1 is SGHVS and CDR2 FQNEAQ. The V and J ends lost 4 bases and 4 bases, in that order; junction bases with no gene match: 7. Variable domain in full (rest from reference TRBV7-8 and TRBJ2-7): GAGVSQSPRYKVAKRGQDVALRCDPISGHVSLFWYQQALGQGPEFLTYFQNEAQLDKSGLPSDRFFAERPEGSVSTLKIQRTQQEDSAVYLCASSSSGGAPYEQYFGPGTRLTVT.